This T cell receptor beta chain was captured in a study of T cells in localized non-small cell lung cancer (dated by TCRdb to 2018 to 2020). With regard to the full study: T cell repertoires of approximately 250 early-stage NSCLC patients were analyzed, with tumors being compared against uninvolved tumor-adjacent lungs. Of the NSCLC patients, 120 to 150 were male and around 99 were female, and the mean age was approximately 69 years. The cohort comprised under 250 treatment-naïve NSCLC patients with resected, localized lung tumors. Results the study describes overall, beyond this receptor: Of the top 100 tumor clones, a median of roughly 53 were detected in paired uninvolved adjacent lung; over 25 were also among that lung's top 100. Higher blood T cell density associated with longer overall survival, while higher adjacent-lung clonality associated with shorter survival. Because multi-region sequencing of the tumors was not done, intratumor heterogeneity could not be ruled out. Since the design was exploratory, TCR variables were selected using unadjusted p-values with no false-discovery rate correction. The highest T cell clonality was observed in uninvolved tumor-adjacent lung, where clonality exceeded that of tumor, suggesting that antigenic responses were more focused in uninvolved tumor-adjacent lung.

A word on this clone: Its antigen is not yet known. No base quality values were provided; no much bigger clone lies one nucleotide off.

TCR beta CDR3 regions were sequenced from DNA using the immunoSEQ Assay. As for the authors' bioinformatics: To compute T cell density, TCR beta template counts were normalized to usable DNA, which was estimated by amplifying housekeeping genes. Richness was estimated with the preseqR package, extrapolating to 400,000 templates for PBMC samples and 120,000 templates for tissue samples. Clonality was defined as one minus Pielou's evenness. Tissue-enriched TCRs were identified by differential abundance testing using productive amino-acid clonotypes, minimum total count 5 and alpha 0.1. Repertoire overlap between compartments was quantified with the Jaccard Index and Morisita Overlap Index. GLIPH grouped TCR beta CDR3s together with public tetramer-defined viral CDR3s, and a viral motif had to include at least three viral sequences and show V-gene enrichment. As stored in TCRdb, this immuneACCESS dataset retains in-frame rearrangements with V and J assigned. A fraction of the clones does not appear; measured against another copy, unresolved V genes explain less than half of the discrepancy, and the remainder lacks a known reason. V, J and clone size derive from that table, while D and trimming were established from the DNA sequence. This sample holds some 19,000 clones; 75% to 95% were observed only once. The ten largest make up less than 4.5% of the sample.

At diagnosis, tumor, uninvolved tumor-adjacent lung and peripheral blood were collected and then preserved as a mix of FFPE and fresh-frozen material. Blood samples were analyzed as peripheral blood mononuclear cells for TCR repertoire profiling. This specimen consisted of peripheral blood, obtained before any cancer treatment. This sequence was found in a male donor at least 60 years old with stage I squamous cell lung carcinoma.

For the CDR3, the sequence is CASSLSSNSYNEQFF. In nucleotide form, the sequence is TGTGCCAGCAGTTTATCCTCGAACTCCTACAATGAGCAGTTCTTC. This receptor chain uses TRBV28 and TRBJ2-1; the D gene assignment is ambiguous. Including the terminal cysteine and phenylalanine, the CDR3 comprises 15 residues. Left in the record is the CDR3 DNA by itself, 45 bases read in frame from the first base. V lost 1 base and J lost 0 bases; the stretch between them is 7 bases long. Reading the germline V gene gives CDR1 MDHEN and CDR2 SYDVKM.